This T cell receptor beta chain was profiled in a study of T cells expressing NK-cell markers. Background on the study: HCMV serostatus: seven of eight sequenced donors positive, one negative. Findings of the study overall: The study found these clonotypes also leading the CD3+CD56-NKG2C+ fraction in several donors.

The CDR3 runs to 13 residues. Germline V lookup: CDR1 DFQATT, CDR2 SNEGSKA (reference sequence). 5'RACE template switching with UMIs produced the TCR beta cDNA. One entry per CDR3 protein, without DNA, is what TCRdb gives after re-calling the 5' RACE reads. The sample holds 550,000 to 600,000 distinct CDR3 sequences. As to this clonotype: Its antigen is undetermined.

The genes are TRBV20-1 and TRBJ1-5; TCRdb picks TRBD1, but there is no DNA to check that call. The receptor's source is a young man in good health. What was sequenced was blood T cells: a sorted CD56 or NKG2C T cell subset, CD4+ or CD8+ T cells, or bulk PBMC T cells (not recorded which). CDR3 amino acids: CSASDRVGQPQHF.